Below, 22 T cell receptor beta chains from the same sample are listed, as sequenced in a study of T cells of healthy individuals. A single record per CDR3 protein comes from TCRdb applying MiXCR to the 5' RACE reads. The sample lists about 82,000 distinct CDR3 sequences; approximately 4.8% were seen once. These receptors were collected from a female donor in good health.

A few counts support this clonotype. This chain links TRBV7-6 with TRBJ2-3; maybe TRBD2 (6 bases). Germline V gives CDR1 SGHVS, CDR2 FNYEAQ. With 4 bases removed from V and 7 bases from J, the gap between germline ends came to 18 bases. This CDR3 has 15 residues. In DNA, the CDR3 is TGTGCCAGCAGCTCGCGGGACCCCGATTGGTATACGCAGTATTTT. Translating gives CASSSRDPDWYTQYF.

This clonotype was detected many times. The chain has TRBV9 and TRBJ2-7, with D uncertain. This CDR3 has 13 amino acids. Germline CDR1 SGDLS, CDR2 YYNGEE. Trimming took 4 bases from V and 5 from J, leaving 13 bases between them. CDR3 bases: TGTGCCAGCAGCCTATCGTTAGTCCACGAGCAGTACTTC. It codes for CASSLSLVHEQYF.

This clonotype has ten or more counts. The J gene is TRBJ2-7, the V gene TRBV7-9, with D perhaps given as TRBD1 or TRBD2 (5 bases each). The CDR3 extends over 14 amino acids. V lost 4 bases and J lost 13, with 23 bases in between. CDR1 and CDR2 (germline): SEHNR, FQNEAQ (reference sequence). The CDR3 reads CASSSPRDPRILYF. CDR3 DNA: TGTGCCAGCAGCTCGCCCCGGGACCCACGAATACTTTACTTC.

This clonotype has ten or more counts. This chain connects TRBV19 to TRBJ1-2; D possibly corresponds to TRBD1 (5 bases). There are 12 residues in the CDR3. Germline CDR1 and CDR2: LNHDA and SQIVND (reference sequence). The V and J ends lost 6 bases and 3 bases respectively, with 8 bases between them. The CDR3 DNA reads TGTGCCAGTAGCCGGGGGTACTATGGCTACACCTTC. This encodes CASSRGYYGYTF. Complete variable domain (other parts from reference TRBV19 and TRBJ1-2): DGGITQSPKYLFRKEGQNVTLSCEQNLNHDAMYWYRQDPGQGLRLIYYSQIVNDFQKGDIAEGYSVSREKKESFPLTVTSAQKNPTAFYLCASSRGYYGYTFGSGTRLTVV.

This clonotype came up many times. The rearrangement joins TRBV5-1 to TRBJ1-1, with TRBD1 as a possible D gene (5 bases). The V end lost 1 base, the J end lost 6 bases, and 7 bases lay between the germline ends. Germline CDR1 is SGHRS and CDR2 is YFSETQ. The CDR3 length is 12 residues. The CDR3 is CASSLWGAEAFF. The CDR3 DNA sequence: TGCGCCAGCAGCTTGTGGGGGGCTGAAGCTTTCTTT.

There are many counts of this clonotype. The CDR3 sequence is CASSPRVREITDTQYF. Written as DNA, the CDR3 is TGCGCCAGCAGCCCGAGGGTGCGGGAGATAACAGATACGCAGTATTTT. The chain joins TRBV4-3 to TRBJ2-3, with 7 positions matching TRBD2. CDR3 size: 16 residues. V lost 4 bases and J lost 3; bases outside the gene matches: 10. Germline lookup yields CDR1 LGHNA and CDR2 YSLEER.

The V gene is TRBV2, the J gene TRBJ2-3, with a weak D call TRBD2 (6 bases). Germline values: CDR1 SNHLY, CDR2 FYNNEI. The CDR3 sequence is 12 residues long. V lost 9 bases to trimming and J lost 1 base, with 8 bases between them. This CDR3 reads CASWRGTDTQYF. The CDR3 DNA is TGTGCCAGTTGGAGGGGCACAGATACGCAGTATTTT.

The chain links TRBV14 to TRBJ2-1; perhaps TRBD2 as D (6 bases). The germline V and J ends were trimmed by 3 bases and 1 base, with 13 bases remaining between them. CDR3 length: 16 residues. Germline assignment: CDR1 SGHDN and CDR2 FVKESK. CDR3 protein: CASSQGDFTSYNEQFF. The CDR3 DNA reads as TGTGCCAGCAGCCAGGGGGACTTTACGTCCTACAATGAGCAGTTCTTC.

In this sample, this clonotype turned up many times. The chain links TRBV7-6 to TRBJ1-6; 7 bases align to TRBD1. CDR3 size: 15 residues. Per the germline V gene, CDR1 is SGHVS and CDR2 is FNYEAQ. The junction had 8 bases not matched to a gene; V was cut back by 3 bases and J by 9 bases. Written as DNA, the CDR3 is TGTGCCAGCAGCTTTGAGGGGGCAGTGGGTTCACCCCTCCACTTT. It translates to CASSFEGAVGSPLHF.

The table lists this clonotype with many counts. The chain uses TRBV2 and TRBJ2-6; TRBD1 matches 7 bases. There are 15 residues in the CDR3. Losses at the gene ends were 8 bases for V and 0 bases for J; bases not matched to a gene: 4. Germline assignment: CDR1 SNHLY and CDR2 FYNNEI. CDR3 amino acids: CASEGQLSGANVLTF. The CDR3 bases are TGTGCCAGCGAGGGACAGCTCTCTGGGGCCAACGTCCTGACTTTC.

This clonotype was seen repeatedly, ten times or more. The chain recombines TRBV5-6 with TRBJ1-5; possibly TRBD1 for D (5 bases). The CDR3 loop spans 16 amino acids. The V end was cut by 3 bases, the J end by 4 bases, with 17 bases between. Germline CDR1 reads SGHDT; CDR2 reads YYEEEE. The CDR3 DNA follows: TGTGCCAGCAGCTCCGGGGGTCGGGTGAGAAATCAGCCCCAGCATTTT. This codes for CASSSGGRVRNQPQHF. Combining the CDR3 with reference TRBV5-6 and TRBJ1-5 gives the whole variable domain DAGVTQSPTHLIKTRGQQVTLRCSPKSGHDTVSWYQQALGQGPQFIFQYYEEEERQRGNFPDRFSGHQFPNYSSELNVNALLLGDSALYLCASSSGGRVRNQPQHFGDGTRLSIL.

Only a few counts were recorded for this clonotype. V and J are TRBV28 and TRBJ1-2, with no clear D. The V end was cut by 10 bases, the J end by 3 bases, with 6 bases between. Germline CDR1 reads MDHEN; CDR2 reads SYDVKM. CDR3 length equals 10 residues. The CDR3 sequence is CATSDYGYTF. The CDR3 DNA sequence: TGTGCCACCTCCGACTATGGCTACACCTTC.

The chain carries TRBV20-1 and TRBJ2-1; TRBD2 is a possible D gene (6 bases). CDR1 is DFQATT, CDR2 SNEGSKA, per germline (reference sequence). The CDR3 is made up of 15 amino acids. Trimming removed 0 bases from V and 2 bases from J, with 11 bases in between. The DNA of the CDR3 is TGCAGTGCTAGAGATGGGGTAGCGGCCTACAATGAGCAGTTCTTC. Amino acids: CSARDGVAAYNEQFF.

This clonotype came up a few times. The J gene is TRBJ1-1, the V gene TRBV27; perhaps TRBD1 as D (5 bases). V was pared by 5 bases and J by 4 bases, with 17 bases between. CDR1 and CDR2 (germline): MNHEY, SMNVEV (reference sequence). The CDR3 consists of 15 residues. The CDR3 reads CASSPLEDTATEAFF. The CDR3 DNA sequence: TGTGCCAGCAGTCCCCTCGAGGACACTGCCACTGAAGCTTTCTTT.

This clonotype was detected many times. This chain connects TRBV7-2 to TRBJ2-3; 12 nucleotides line up with TRBD2. Germline trimming cut 3 bases from V and 2 bases from J; bases unmatched to any gene: 3. This CDR3 is 16 amino acids long. Germline CDR1 reads SGHTA; CDR2 reads FQGNSA. The CDR3: CASSLTSGRNTDTQYF. The CDR3 nucleotides read TGTGCCAGCAGCTTGACTAGCGGGAGAAACACAGATACGCAGTATTTT.

The sample holds a few counts of this clonotype. The rearrangement uses TRBV6-1 and TRBJ1-3; 7 bases are a match to TRBD1. J lost 0 bases, V lost 4 bases, and 3 bases had no gene match. The CDR3 covers 15 residues. The germline CDR1 and CDR2 sequences are MNHNS and SASEGT. This CDR3 reads CASSGGQISGNTIYF. DNA for the CDR3: TGTGCCAGCAGTGGGGGACAGATCTCTGGAAACACCATATATTTT.

This clonotype was picked up many times. The chain carries TRBV14 and TRBJ2-1, with TRBD2 matching 7 bases. The CDR3 length is 16 residues. The germline CDR1 and CDR2 sequences are SGHDN and FVKESK. After removal of 1 base from V and 3 bases from J, the junction contained 6 bases not matched to a gene. The chain's CDR3 is CASSQGLAGLYNEQFF. The CDR3 DNA is TGTGCCAGCAGCCAAGGACTAGCTGGCCTCTACAATGAGCAGTTCTTC.

The table lists this clonotype with many counts. The gene calls are TRBV27 and TRBJ2-3, with 8 bases lining up with TRBD2. V lost 6 bases and J lost 8; bases outside the gene matches: 16. The V gene's germline CDR1 is MNHEY and CDR2 SMNVEV (reference sequence). This CDR3 comprises 16 residues. CDR3 coding DNA: TGTGCCAGCAGGACGAGTGCGGCGGGAGGTTTGATTACGCAGTATTTT. Translation: CASRTSAAGGLITQYF.

The table lists this clonotype with many counts. This rearrangement joins TRBV7-3 to TRBJ2-6; D not resolved. The CDR3 is made up of 18 amino acids. Trimming took off 1 base at V and 0 bases at J, with 13 bases between the two ends. Per the germline V gene, CDR1 is SGHTA and CDR2 is FQGTGA. This CDR3 is CASSLRSISGSGANVLTF. The CDR3 bases are TGTGCCAGCAGCTTAAGATCAATCTCCGGCTCTGGGGCCAACGTCCTGACTTTC.

At least ten counts were recorded for this clonotype. The genes are TRBV6-2 or TRBV6-3 and TRBJ2-2, with 7 nucleotides matching TRBD2. The CDR3 extends over 16 amino acids. The germline V gene has CDR1 MNHEY and CDR2 SVGEGT. Unmatched junction bases numbered 4, after V lost 0 bases and J lost 3 bases. In DNA, the CDR3 is TGTGCCAGCAGTTACTCTGGCGGGAGTCACACCGGGGAGCTGTTTTTT. Translated, it gives CASSYSGGSHTGELFF.

At least ten counts were recorded for this clonotype. The rearrangement links TRBV9 to TRBJ2-3, with D tentatively TRBD1 (6 bases). Trimming took off 2 bases at V and 0 bases at J, with 10 bases between the two ends. The CDR3 is 15 residues long. Looked up from germline, CDR1 is SGDLS and CDR2 is YYNGEE. This CDR3 reads CASSVKTGSTDTQYF. DNA of the CDR3: TGTGCCAGCAGCGTGAAAACAGGGAGCACAGATACGCAGTATTTT.

This clonotype occurred many times. This chain joins TRBV4-1 and TRBJ2-1; 14 positions agree with TRBD2. Germline assignment: CDR1 MGHRA and CDR2 YSYEKL. Trimming cost V 4 bases and J 7 bases; bases outside gene matches: 6. The CDR3 is 16 residues long. CDR3 amino acids: CASSLRLAGGPNEQFF. CDR3 bases: TGCGCCAGCAGCCTCAGACTAGCGGGAGGGCCGAATGAGCAGTTCTTC.